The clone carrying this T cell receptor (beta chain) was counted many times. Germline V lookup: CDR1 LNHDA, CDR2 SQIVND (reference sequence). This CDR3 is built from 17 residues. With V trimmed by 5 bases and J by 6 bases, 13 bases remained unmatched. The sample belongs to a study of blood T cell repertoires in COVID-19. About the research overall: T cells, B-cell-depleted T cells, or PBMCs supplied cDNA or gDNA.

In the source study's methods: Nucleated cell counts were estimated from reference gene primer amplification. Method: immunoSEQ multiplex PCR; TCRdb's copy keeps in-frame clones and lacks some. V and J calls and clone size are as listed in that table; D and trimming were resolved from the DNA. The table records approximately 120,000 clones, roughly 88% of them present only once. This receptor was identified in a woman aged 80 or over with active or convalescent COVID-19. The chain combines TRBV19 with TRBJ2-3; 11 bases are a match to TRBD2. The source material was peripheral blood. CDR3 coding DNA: TGTGCCAGTAGTCTTGGGGGGACTAGCGGAGGTGTTGATACGCAGTATTTT. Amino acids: CASSLGGTSGGVDTQYF.